This T cell receptor (beta chain) was sequenced during a study of blood T cell repertoires in COVID-19. The CDR3 is 14 amino acids. Germline CDR1 MNHEY, CDR2 SMNVEV (reference sequence). The J segment lost 3 bases and the V segment lost 5 bases, leaving 4 bases of the junction unmatched. Some clones are missing from TCRdb's copy, which holds only in-frame ones; the method was immunoSEQ multiplex PCR. The data show more than 200,000 clones, with about 88% seen just once and approximately 1.5% held by the top ten. This chain connects TRBV27 to TRBJ2-1, with 7 bases fitting TRBD2. The sample was PBMCs or T cells enriched from blood (not recorded which). The clonotype comes from a woman aged 45-65 years who had recovered from COVID-19. The CDR3 reads CASSGRTSYNEQFF. CDR3 DNA: TGTGCCAGCAGTGGCCGGACTAGCTACAATGAGCAGTTCTTC.